These 18 T cell receptor beta chains were sequenced from one sample in a study of cytomegalovirus exposure and HLA in healthy donors. The PCR contained 60 Vbeta and 13 Jbeta primers. The assay was immunoSEQ multiplex PCR, and TCRdb's table has in-frame clones only and misses some. The table gives approximately 190,000 clones; the top ten clones make up around 0.74% of it. What was sequenced was PBMCs. The receptors come from a boy between 10 and 17 years old in good health and CMV-seronegative.

The chain has TRBV4-1 and TRBJ2-5; a weak D match, TRBD1 (5 bases). Germline CDR1 and CDR2: MGHRA and YSYEKL. Trimming removed 0 bases from V and 3 bases from J, with 11 bases in between. The CDR3 spans 15 residues. The CDR3 here is CASSQDQRGEETQYF. Here the CDR3 DNA reads TGCGCCAGCAGCCAAGATCAAAGGGGCGAAGAGACCCAGTACTTC.

V usage is TRBV15 and J usage is TRBJ1-6; D is undetermined. The CDR3 runs 15 residues. Looked up from germline, CDR1 is LNHNV and CDR2 is YYDKDF (reference sequence). The germline V and J ends were trimmed by 0 bases and 7 bases, with 10 bases remaining between them. The CDR3 here is CATSRERGLNSPLHF. The DNA of the CDR3 is TGTGCCACCAGCAGAGAGCGGGGTCTAAATTCACCCCTCCACTTT.

This sequence joins TRBV5-1 and TRBJ2-4; TRBD1 matches 9 bases. The CDR3 sequence is 15 residues long. Germline-derived CDR1 and CDR2 are SGHRS and YFSETQ. V was pared by 0 bases and J by 8 bases, with 6 bases of the junction left unmatched. The chain's CDR3 is CASSLGTGGMDIQYF. Written as DNA, the CDR3 is TGCGCCAGCAGCTTGGGAACAGGGGGCATGGACATTCAGTACTTC.

The rearrangement links TRBV11-2 to TRBJ1-5, with D possibly being TRBD1 (5 bases). Per the germline V gene, CDR1 is SGHAT and CDR2 is FQNNGV. The CDR3 totals 15 residues. The V gene lost 1 base and the J gene lost 2 bases, with 9 bases spanning the gap. In DNA, the CDR3 is TGTGCCAGCAGCTTAGGCCAAGGGGGCAATCAGCCCCAGCATTTT. It specifies CASSLGQGGNQPQHF.

The chain recombines TRBV30 with TRBJ2-2; 8 nucleotides match TRBD2. The germline gives CDR1 GTSNPN, CDR2 SVGIG (reference sequence). This CDR3 is built from 15 residues. The ends lost 1 base at V and 5 bases at J; junction bases unmatched: 6. CDR3 region: CAWSDGGARTGELFF. Here the CDR3 DNA reads TGTGCCTGGAGTGACGGGGGGGCGAGAACCGGGGAGCTGTTTTTT.

V is TRBV15 and J is TRBJ1-5, with 9 bases matching TRBD1. The V segment lost 4 bases and the J segment 1 base; nucleotides outside the gene matches: 11. From germline, CDR1 is LNHNV and CDR2 YYDKDF (reference sequence). The length of the CDR3 is 18 residues. The CDR3 reads CATSKPRGTGSSNQPQHF. CDR3 in DNA: TGTGCCACCAGCAAGCCCCGCGGGACAGGGAGCAGCAATCAGCCCCAGCATTTT.

This rearrangement joins TRBV5-6 to TRBJ2-1; D remains unclear. Germline CDR1 and CDR2: SGHDT and YYEEEE. The CDR3 is 15 residues long. V was trimmed by 1 base and J by 8 bases, leaving 16 bases between them. In nucleotides, the CDR3 is TGTGCCAGCAGCTTGCGGTCCATCAGGAACGATGAGCAGTTCTTC. It yields the protein CASSLRSIRNDEQFF.

This chain joins TRBV19 and TRBJ1-1; no clear D. This CDR3 region has 11 residues. Trimming pared 10 bases from V and 5 bases from J, leaving 11 bases between. The germline V gene has CDR1 LNHDA and CDR2 SQIVND (reference sequence). CDR3 nucleotide sequence: TGTGCCACTAACAGCGGTACTGAAGCTTTCTTT. Translating gives CATNSGTEAFF.

The chain joins TRBV30 to TRBJ1-6; 7 bases agree with TRBD1. J gave up 10 bases and V 2 bases, and 14 bases lay outside the gene matches. The germline CDR1 and CDR2 sequences are GTSNPN and SVGIG (reference sequence). CDR3 length: 16 residues. The CDR3 DNA sequence: TGTGCCTGGAGTCCCTCCCGGACAGGAGGACGATCACCCCTCCACTTT. This gives the protein CAWSPSRTGGRSPLHF. Full variable domain (rest looked up from reference TRBV30 and TRBJ1-6): SQTIHQWPATLVQPVGSPLSLECTVEGTSNPNLYWYRQAAGRGLQLLFYSVGIGQISSEVPQNLSASRPQDRQFILSSKKLLLSDSGFYLCAWSPSRTGGRSPLHFGNGTRLTVT.

The J gene is TRBJ2-5, the V gene TRBV4-1; unclear D gene. Between the trimmed V and J ends, which lost 4 bases and 5 bases, there was a span of 11 bases. The CDR3 is made up of 13 amino acids. Looked up from germline, CDR1 is MGHRA and CDR2 is YSYEKL. The CDR3: CASSPLLRETQYF. The CDR3 nucleotides are TGCGCCAGCAGCCCGTTGTTGAGGGAGACCCAGTACTTC.

The V and J genes are TRBV7-9 and TRBJ2-2; D possibly corresponds to TRBD1 (6 bases). V lost 1 base, J lost 2 bases, and 14 bases lay in between. Germline CDR1 and CDR2: SEHNR and FQNEAQ (reference sequence). The CDR3 totals 17 residues. The CDR3 DNA sequence: TGTGCCAGCAGCTTAGTTGGCAGGGGAACCAACACCGGGGAGCTGTTTTTT. Its protein product is CASSLVGRGTNTGELFF. The variable domain in full, completed from reference TRBV7-9 and TRBJ2-2, reads DTGVSQNPRHKITKRGQNVTFRCDPISEHNRLYWYRQTLGQGPEFLTYFQNEAQLEKSRLLSDRFSAERPKGSFSTLEIQRTEQGDSAMYLCASSLVGRGTNTGELFFGEGSRLTVL.

The rearrangement links TRBV28 to TRBJ1-2; D is uncertain. The germline V and J ends were trimmed by 3 bases and 4 bases, with 18 bases remaining between them. CDR1 is MDHEN and CDR2 is SYDVKM in the germline V gene. The CDR3 totals 16 residues. The CDR3 DNA reads TGTGCCAGCAGTTTCATTATTAGTCACAGCTCCTATGGCTACACCTTC. This translates into CASSFIISHSSYGYTF.

The rearrangement links TRBV6-1 to TRBJ2-1; D might be TRBD1 (5 bases). Trimming took 6 bases from V and 0 from J, leaving 12 bases between them. The germline gives CDR1 MNHNS, CDR2 SASEGT. The CDR3 spans 15 residues. The CDR3 nucleotides read TGTGCCAGCAGCCATAGTAGGGGCTCCTACAATGAGCAGTTCTTC. Its translation: CASSHSRGSYNEQFF.

The rearrangement joins TRBV4-3 to TRBJ2-3, with a tentative D call TRBD2 (5 bases). The CDR3 totals 17 residues. The ends were cut back, 4 bases at V and 2 bases at J, with 19 bases in the middle. Germline CDR1 LGHNA, CDR2 YSLEER. The CDR3 sequence: CASSRGSRWGNTDTQYF. The DNA for the CDR3 is TGCGCCAGCAGCCGAGGGTCTCGCTGGGGAAACACAGATACGCAGTATTTT.

This chain links TRBV9 with TRBJ1-3, with D tentatively TRBD1 (6 bases). Per germline, CDR1 SGDLS and CDR2 YYNGEE. The V end lost 3 bases, the J end lost 3 bases, and 10 bases lay between the germline ends. This CDR3 is 14 amino acids long. The CDR3 protein is CASSAATGGNTIYF. The DNA for the CDR3 is TGTGCCAGCAGCGCCGCGACAGGTGGAAACACCATATATTTT. Combining the CDR3 with reference TRBV9 and TRBJ1-3 gives the whole variable domain DSGVTQTPKHLITATGQRVTLRCSPRSGDLSVYWYQQSLDQGLQFLIQYYNGEERAKGNILERFSAQQFPDLHSELNLSSLELGDSALYFCASSAATGGNTIYFGEGSWLTVV.

The rearrangement uses TRBV5-1 and TRBJ2-1; perhaps TRBD2 as D (6 bases). CDR1 is SGHRS, CDR2 YFSETQ, per germline. This CDR3 has 15 residues. The V end lost 4 bases, the J end lost 7 bases, and 18 bases lay between the germline ends. The chain's CDR3 is CASSGTSKLGNEQFF. The CDR3 DNA reads as TGCGCCAGCAGCGGAACTAGCAAATTGGGGAATGAGCAGTTCTTC.

The chain combines TRBV11-2 with TRBJ1-2; D remains ambiguous. V gave up 1 base and J gave up 4 bases, with 7 bases separating them. Germline CDR1 SGHAT, CDR2 FQNNGV. The CDR3 is 13 amino acids. The CDR3 DNA reads TGTGCCAGCAGCTTAGGGCAGATCTATGGCTACACCTTC. This sequence encodes CASSLGQIYGYTF. Looking up the rest from reference TRBV11-2 and TRBJ1-2 gives the full variable domain: EAGVAQSPRYKIIEKRQSVAFWCNPISGHATLYWYQQILGQGPKLLIQFQNNGVVDDSQLPKDRFSAERLKGVDSTLKIQPAKLEDSAVYLCASSLGQIYGYTFGSGTRLTVV.

The chain uses TRBV6-5 and TRBJ1-2, with a possible D match to TRBD1 (5 bases). V was cut by 2 bases and J by 8 bases, with 12 bases left in between. Germline lookup yields CDR1 MNHEY and CDR2 SVGAGI. CDR3 length: 13 residues. This CDR3 reads CASSYDGGEGYTF. DNA for the CDR3: TGTGCCAGCAGTTACGATGGGGGGGAAGGCTACACCTTC.